The 32 T cell receptor beta chains presented below share a single source sample, sequenced in a study of shared clonotypes between healthy human individuals (dated by TCRdb to about 2020). CD8 naive samples were obtained by positive selection for CCR7 among CD45RO-negative cells, yielding a CD45RA+CCR7+ population from which TemRA cells were excluded. Libraries were constructed by the immunoSEQ multiplex PCR assay. The table comes from immuneACCESS by way of TCRdb, which keeps in-frame sequences with V and J called. Part of the clones is missing from these tables; in studies checked, under half for an unresolved V gene and the rest for unknown reasons. For this sample the table gives about 2.1 million clones, of which just under 95% were detected only once. In total, the top ten clones hold less than 2% of the sample. The sample taken for sequencing was naive CD8+ T cells from PBMCs. In light of the paper, this sample's cell subset or site label describes: CD45RA+CCR7+. The receptors derive from a man younger than 35 in good health. Some clones in this sample may be carry-over from other donors' samples.

With regard to this clone: At one end, the junction sequence differs from germline, possibly due to a read error. The chain recombines TRBV15 with TRBJ1-2, with TRBD1 identical over 8 bases. CDR1 and CDR2 from the germline V gene are LNHNV and YYDKDF (reference sequence). The CDR3 is made up of 13 amino acids. The CDR3 here is CATSGDRDRIYTF. CDR3 nucleotides: TGTGCCACCAGCGGAGACCGGGACAGGATCTACACCTTC.

The genes are TRBV30 and TRBJ2-7, with 9 bases lining up with TRBD2. The J segment lost 6 bases and the V segment lost 2 bases, leaving 11 bases of the junction unmatched. The V gene's germline CDR1 is GTSNPN and CDR2 SVGIG (reference sequence). The CDR3 is 15 amino acids. The CDR3 coding sequence is TGTGCCTGGAGTTCCGGACTAGCGATGGTTCGCGAGCAGTACTTC. Amino acid sequence: CAWSSGLAMVREQYF.

The chain carries TRBV5-6 and TRBJ2-7, with 9 bases lining up with TRBD2. The CDR3 consists of 16 residues. Trimming at V came to 0 bases and at J to 4 bases, leaving 8 bases not matched to a gene. The V gene's germline CDR1 is SGHDT and CDR2 YYEEEE. Here the CDR3 DNA reads TGTGCCAGCAGCTTGGGGGCTAGCGGGGTTATTTACGAGCAGTACTTC. Translated: CASSLGASGVIYEQYF.

This clone was recorded a few times. This sequence joins TRBV13 and TRBJ2-1, with 7 bases fitting TRBD2. This CDR3 contains 14 residues. Germline V gene data show CDR1 as PRHDT and CDR2 as FYEKMQ (reference sequence). V lost 7 bases, J lost 3 bases, and 6 bases stayed unmatched. The CDR3 spells CASNGAGVYNEQFF. The CDR3 coding sequence is TGTGCCAGCAACGGGGCGGGAGTCTACAATGAGCAGTTCTTC.

V is TRBV11-2 and J is TRBJ2-7; D tentatively reads TRBD1 or TRBD2 (5 bases each). Trimming pared 1 base from V and 7 bases from J, leaving 14 bases between. Germline V gene sequence: CDR1 SGHAT, CDR2 FQNNGV. The CDR3 is made up of 14 amino acids. CDR3 DNA sequence: TGTGCCAGCAGCTTAGGGACACCTACGGGGGAGCAGTACTTC. Translation gives CASSLGTPTGEQYF. Full variable domain (missing parts from reference TRBV11-2 and TRBJ2-7): EAGVAQSPRYKIIEKRQSVAFWCNPISGHATLYWYQQILGQGPKLLIQFQNNGVVDDSQLPKDRFSAERLKGVDSTLKIQPAKLEDSAVYLCASSLGTPTGEQYFGPGTRLTVT.

Concerning this clone: A junction boundary mismatches the germline segment, possibly from a read error. V and J are TRBV9 and TRBJ2-1; 10 nucleotides align to TRBD2. CDR3 size: 15 residues. Germline-derived CDR1 and CDR2 are SGDLS and YYNGEE. DNA of the CDR3: TGTGCCAGCAGCCCAAGCGGGAGGGTCTACGATGAGCAGTTCTTC. This codes for CASSPSGRVYDEQFF.

This clone was counted once. Other DNA sequences in the same sample also yield this CDR3. V usage is TRBV27 and J usage is TRBJ2-3; D gene unclear. The ends were cut back, 2 bases at V and 1 base at J, with 4 bases in the middle. The CDR3 sequence is 13 residues long. Germline CDR1 MNHEY, CDR2 SMNVEV (reference sequence). Here the CDR3 reads CASSLLGTDTQYF. The DNA of the CDR3 is TGTGCCAGCAGTTTACTAGGCACAGATACGCAGTATTTT.

The V call is TRBV5-1, the J call TRBJ1-1, with TRBD1 matching 8 bases. The CDR3 loop spans 16 amino acids. Unmatched junction bases numbered 6, after V lost 2 bases and J lost 0 bases. CDR1 and CDR2 (germline): SGHRS, YFSETQ. Here the CDR3 DNA reads TGCGCCAGCAGCTTACGGACAGGGAGCATGAACACTGAAGCTTTCTTT. Its protein is CASSLRTGSMNTEAFF.

V and J are TRBV30 and TRBJ1-1, with D possibly matching TRBD1 (5 bases). Germline V gene sequence: CDR1 GTSNPN, CDR2 SVGIG (reference sequence). Trimming pared 0 bases from V and 3 bases from J, leaving 17 bases between. The CDR3 contains 16 residues. The CDR3 loop reads CAWSVQDGGGYTEAFF. The CDR3, as DNA: TGTGCCTGGAGTGTACAGGACGGCGGCGGTTACACTGAAGCTTTCTTT.

This clone occurred once. The V gene is TRBV5-5, the J gene TRBJ2-7; tentative D call: TRBD1 (6 bases). Germline V gene sequence: CDR1 SGHKS, CDR2 YYEKEE (reference sequence). Trimming removed 3 bases from V and 1 base from J, with 11 bases in between. The CDR3 sequence is 14 residues long. CDR3 amino acids: CASSWTGHSYEQYF. The CDR3 DNA follows: TGTGCCAGCAGCTGGACGGGACATTCCTACGAGCAGTACTTC.

The gene calls are TRBV27 and TRBJ2-1; D is uncertain. Per the germline V gene, CDR1 is MNHEY and CDR2 is SMNVEV (reference sequence). Trimming took 8 bases from V and 5 from J, leaving 13 bases between them. This CDR3 region has 13 residues. Written as DNA, the CDR3 is TGTGCCAGCTTCGCACGGATTCACAATGAGCAGTTCTTC. Translated, it gives CASFARIHNEQFF.

This chain uses TRBV4-2 with TRBJ1-3; 7 bases fit TRBD1. Trimming removed 4 bases from V and 4 bases from J; junction bases left unmatched: 7. This CDR3 contains 15 residues. Germline values: CDR1 LGHNA, CDR2 YNFKEQ. The CDR3 spells CASSLHRGSGNTIYF. In nucleotides, the CDR3 is TGTGCCAGCAGCCTCCACAGGGGAAGCGGAAACACCATATATTTT.

This clone showed up just once. The J gene is TRBJ2-7, the V gene TRBV5-1; D not resolved. Germline V gene data show CDR1 as SGHRS and CDR2 as YFSETQ. V lost 3 bases to trimming and J lost 2 bases, with 18 bases between them. The CDR3 is 16 residues long. The CDR3 sequence is CASSSTGGGVAYEQYF. The CDR3 DNA is TGCGCCAGCAGCTCCACCGGCGGCGGTGTGGCCTACGAGCAGTACTTC.

V is TRBV7-9 and J is TRBJ1-1; D is uncertain. Germline assignment: CDR1 SEHNR and CDR2 FQNEAQ (reference sequence). This CDR3 has 16 residues. Between the trimmed V and J ends, which lost 1 base and 2 bases, there was a span of 14 bases. CDR3 protein: CASSLGEVGDNTEAFF. The CDR3 bases are TGTGCCAGCAGCTTAGGGGAGGTCGGGGATAACACTGAAGCTTTCTTT.

J is TRBJ1-2 and V is TRBV2; TRBD1 might be the D (6 bases). Trimming took off 7 bases at V and 3 bases at J, with 12 bases between the two ends. CDR1 and CDR2 (germline): SNHLY, FYNNEI. This CDR3 is built from 13 residues. The CDR3 bases are TGTGCCAGCAACCCAGGGGAGGACTATGGCTACACCTTC. Protein sequence: CASNPGEDYGYTF.

On this clone itself: At the DNA level, this CDR3 is encoded by other sequences in the same sample as well. The chain employs TRBV7-9 and TRBJ2-1; 10 nucleotides align to TRBD2. This CDR3 has 15 amino acids. Per the germline V gene, CDR1 is SEHNR and CDR2 is FQNEAQ (reference sequence). V gave up 1 base and J gave up 9 bases; unmatched junction bases: 6. CDR3 sequence reads: CASSLGSGRASEQFF. The CDR3 bases are TGTGCCAGCAGCTTAGGCAGCGGGAGGGCCAGTGAGCAGTTCTTC.

This clone has more than one count but fewer than ten. CDR3 in DNA: TGTGCCAGCAGTTTTATCGACCCGAACACCGGGGAGCTGTTTTTT. Protein: CASSFIDPNTGELFF. The chain couples TRBV28 to TRBJ2-2; no definite D call. The CDR3 sequence is 15 residues long. V gave up 3 bases and J gave up 0 bases, with 8 bases separating them. Germline CDR1 reads MDHEN; CDR2 reads SYDVKM.

V is TRBV27 and J is TRBJ2-7, with TRBD1 matching 11 bases. The CDR3 covers 14 residues. Germline V lookup: CDR1 MNHEY, CDR2 SMNVEV (reference sequence). J lost 2 bases, V lost 5 bases, and 2 bases had no gene match. In DNA, the CDR3 is TGTGCCAGCAGTGAGGGACAGGGGGCCTACGAGCAGTACTTC. As protein: CASSEGQGAYEQYF.

The CDR3 spells CASSLVLGRLAGPGELFF. CDR3 in DNA: TGTGCCAGCAGCTTAGTTCTTGGTAGACTAGCGGGACCCGGGGAGCTGTTTTTT. The chain recombines TRBV11-3 with TRBJ2-2, with TRBD2 identical over 11 bases. Germline values: CDR1 SGHNT, CDR2 YENEEA. The CDR3 has 18 residues. Trimming cost V 1 base and J 6 bases; bases outside gene matches: 10. The variable domain in full, with the rest retrieved from reference TRBV11-3 and TRBJ2-2, is EAGVVQSPRYKIIEKKQPVAFWCNPISGHNTLYWYLQNLGQGPELLIRYENEEAVDDSQLPKDRFSAERLKGVDSTLKIQPAELGDSAVYLCASSLVLGRLAGPGELFFGEGSRLTVL.

This chain links TRBV5-3 with TRBJ1-4, with 7 bases that match TRBD1. TRBV5-3 is treated as an ORF (open reading frame) with a function not yet certain. The CDR3 runs 14 residues. The V and J ends lost 0 bases and 8 bases, in that order; junction bases with no gene match: 4. The CDR3 DNA follows: TGTGCCAGAAGCTTGGACAGGGGAGGAGAAAAACTGTTTTTT. Translation: CARSLDRGGEKLFF.

The V and J genes are TRBV2 and TRBJ1-5, with unresolved D. Trimming cost V 9 bases and J 0 bases, with 18 bases left between them. The CDR3 extends over 16 amino acids. The V gene's germline CDR1 is SNHLY and CDR2 FYNNEI. The CDR3 sequence is CARLRATDHSNQPQHF. Here the CDR3 DNA reads TGTGCCAGGCTTAGAGCTACAGACCATAGCAATCAGCCCCAGCATTTT.

The chain is built from TRBV5-8 and TRBJ1-6; TRBD1 aligns across 7 bases. Per germline, CDR1 SGHTS and CDR2 YDEGEE. Unmatched junction bases numbered 5, after V lost 4 bases and J lost 7 bases. The CDR3 length is 14 residues. CDR3 DNA sequence: TGTGCCAGCAGCCGACAGGGTCGGAATTCACCCCTCCACTTT. It codes for CASSRQGRNSPLHF.

This clone was detected only once. This chain links TRBV7-9 with TRBJ2-1, with 7 nucleotides matching TRBD2. V dropped 1 base and J dropped 9; count of bases not matched to a gene: 6. The CDR3 runs 14 residues. The germline V gene has CDR1 SEHNR and CDR2 FQNEAQ (reference sequence). The CDR3 DNA sequence: TGTGCCAGCAGCTTAGGCGGGAGAGAGGGTGAGCAGTTCTTC. As protein: CASSLGGREGEQFF.

This clone was seen only once. The chain recombines TRBV4-1 with TRBJ1-2; D gene ambiguous. The CDR3 extends over 16 amino acids. V lost 0 bases and J lost 4, with 15 bases in between. The V gene's germline CDR1 is MGHRA and CDR2 YSYEKL. CDR3 region: CASSQDSGVGIYGYTF. For the CDR3, the DNA is TGCGCCAGCAGCCAAGATTCCGGGGTGGGGATCTATGGCTACACCTTC.

The V call is TRBV5-4, the J call TRBJ2-2, with 9 bases aligning to TRBD1. V lost 0 bases and J lost 7; bases outside the gene matches: 1. CDR3 length: 14 residues. CDR1 and CDR2 (germline): SGHNT, YYREEE (reference sequence). The DNA of the CDR3 is TGTGCCAGCAGCTTGGGGACAGGGGTCGGGGAGCTGTTTTTT. Protein sequence: CASSLGTGVGELFF.

The chain has TRBV5-6 and TRBJ2-5; D might be TRBD1 or TRBD2, each matching 6 bases. CDR1 SGHDT and CDR2 YYEEEE come from the germline V gene. Trimming took off 5 bases at V and 3 bases at J, with 14 bases between the two ends. CDR3 length: 14 residues. Here the CDR3 DNA reads TGTGCCAGCAGTCGGGCGGGACAAAAAGAGACCCAGTACTTC. It encodes CASSRAGQKETQYF.

This chain links TRBV15 with TRBJ1-3, with D uncertain. The V gene's germline CDR1 is LNHNV and CDR2 YYDKDF (reference sequence). CDR3 length equals 15 residues. V was clipped by 6 bases and J by 4 bases, with 16 bases between them. The CDR3 here is CATSEGGGIGNTIYF. Written as DNA, the CDR3 is TGTGCCACCAGTGAAGGAGGCGGGATCGGAAACACCATATATTTT.

The chain joins TRBV5-4 to TRBJ2-1; possible D gene TRBD2, 6 bases. This CDR3 is built from 16 residues. Trimming left V 4 bases short and J 6 bases short, with 20 bases between. Germline lookup yields CDR1 SGHNT and CDR2 YYREEE (reference sequence). The CDR3 loop reads CASSLLASGGANEQFF. The CDR3 DNA is TGTGCCAGCAGCCTATTGGCCTCGGGCGGGGCCAATGAGCAGTTCTTC.

This chain links TRBV4-1 with TRBJ2-7; 8 positions match TRBD2. CDR1 is MGHRA and CDR2 is YSYEKL in the germline V gene. Unmatched junction bases numbered 10, after V lost 2 bases and J lost 4 bases. The CDR3 runs 16 residues. As DNA, the CDR3 is TGCGCCAGCAGCCAAACTCCGGGACTAGAAATTTACGAGCAGTACTTC. It codes for CASSQTPGLEIYEQYF.

The rearrangement joins TRBV27 to TRBJ2-7; TRBD1 matches at 9 bases. V shed 5 bases and J 2 bases; nucleotides not matched to a gene: 7. CDR1 MNHEY and CDR2 SMNVEV come from the germline V gene (reference sequence). The CDR3 sequence is 15 residues long. DNA of the CDR3: TGTGCCAGCAGTAACACCGGGACAGGGACCTACGAGCAGTACTTC. Residues: CASSNTGTGTYEQYF.

This clone was seen just once. The genes are TRBV7-9 and TRBJ2-7; D might be TRBD2 (6 bases). The CDR3 extends over 14 amino acids. Germline CDR1 and CDR2: SEHNR and FQNEAQ (reference sequence). Trimming took 1 base from V and 1 from J, leaving 8 bases between them. CDR3 in DNA: TGTGCCAGCAGCTTAGGTGCGGGGTCCTACGAGCAGTACTTC. It yields the protein CASSLGAGSYEQYF.

The rearrangement uses TRBV6-1 and TRBJ1-2; the D gene is possibly TRBD1 (5 bases). Trimming took off 2 bases at V and 6 bases at J, with 10 bases between the two ends. Germline V gene sequence: CDR1 MNHNS, CDR2 SASEGT. This CDR3 is built from 13 residues. The CDR3 nucleotides are TGTGCCAGCAGTGAATGGGGGGTCGATGGCTACACCTTC. Protein sequence: CASSEWGVDGYTF.